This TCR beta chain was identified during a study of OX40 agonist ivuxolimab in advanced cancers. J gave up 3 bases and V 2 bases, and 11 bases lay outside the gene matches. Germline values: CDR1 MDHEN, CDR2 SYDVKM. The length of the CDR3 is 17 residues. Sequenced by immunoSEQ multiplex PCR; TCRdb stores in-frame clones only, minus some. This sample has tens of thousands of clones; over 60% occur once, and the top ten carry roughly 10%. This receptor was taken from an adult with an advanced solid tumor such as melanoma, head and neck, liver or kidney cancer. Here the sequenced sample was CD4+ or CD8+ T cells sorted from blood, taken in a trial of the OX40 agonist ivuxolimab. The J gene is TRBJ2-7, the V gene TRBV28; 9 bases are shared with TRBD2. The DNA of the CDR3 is TGTGCCAGCAGTTTAGGAGACCTAGCGGGAAGAAGCTACGAGCAGTACTTC. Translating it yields CASSLGDLAGRSYEQYF.